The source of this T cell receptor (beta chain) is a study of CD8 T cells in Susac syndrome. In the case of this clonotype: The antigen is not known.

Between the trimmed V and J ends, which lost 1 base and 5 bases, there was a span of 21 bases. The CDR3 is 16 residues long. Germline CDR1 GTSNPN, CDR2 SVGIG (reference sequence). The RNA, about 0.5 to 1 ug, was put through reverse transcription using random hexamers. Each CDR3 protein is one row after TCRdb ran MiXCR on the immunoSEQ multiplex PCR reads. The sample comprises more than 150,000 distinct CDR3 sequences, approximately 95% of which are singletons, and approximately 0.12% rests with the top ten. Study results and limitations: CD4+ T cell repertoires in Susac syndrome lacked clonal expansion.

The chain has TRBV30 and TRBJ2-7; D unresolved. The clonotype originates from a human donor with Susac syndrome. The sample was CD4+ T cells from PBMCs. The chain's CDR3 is CAWSAGSPALGDEQYF. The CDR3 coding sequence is TGTGCCTGGAGTGCCGGTTCGCCGGCTCTAGGCGACGAGCAGTACTTC.